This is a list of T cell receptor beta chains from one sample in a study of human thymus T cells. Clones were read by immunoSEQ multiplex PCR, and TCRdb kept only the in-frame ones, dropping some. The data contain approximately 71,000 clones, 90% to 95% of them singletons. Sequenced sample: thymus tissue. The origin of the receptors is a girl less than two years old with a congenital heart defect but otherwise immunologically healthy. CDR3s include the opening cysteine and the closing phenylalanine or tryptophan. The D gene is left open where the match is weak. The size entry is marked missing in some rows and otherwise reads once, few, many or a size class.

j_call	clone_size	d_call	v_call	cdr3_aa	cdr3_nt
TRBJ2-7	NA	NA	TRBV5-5	CASSLVFGLGEQYF	TGTGCCAGCAGCTTGGTGTTTGGGCTGGGCGAGCAGTACTTC
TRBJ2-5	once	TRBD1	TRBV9	CASSPGTGLQETQYF	TGTGCCAGCAGCCCGGGGACAGGGCTCCAAGAGACCCAGTACTTC
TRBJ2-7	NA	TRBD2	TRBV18	CASSGTSGSIIHEQYF	TGTGCCAGCTCCGGGACTAGCGGGAGTATTATCCACGAGCAGTACTTC
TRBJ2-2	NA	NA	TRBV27	CASSLSYRESGELFF	TGTGCCAGCAGTTTATCGTACAGGGAGAGCGGGGAGCTGTTTTTT
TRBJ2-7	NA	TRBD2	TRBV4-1	CASSQGPYEGLVVHEQYF	TGCGCCAGCAGCCAAGGGCCTTACGAGGGACTAGTTGTACACGAGCAGTACTTC
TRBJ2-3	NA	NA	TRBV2	CAASRTRGAGGSRWGTQYF	TGTGCCGCCAGCCGAACCCGCGGAGCCGGGGGATCGCGGTGGGGTACGCAGTATTTT
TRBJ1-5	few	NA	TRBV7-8	CASRIDRCRYQPQHF	TGTGCCAGCAGAATAGACAGGTGTCGGTATCAGCCCCAGCATTTT
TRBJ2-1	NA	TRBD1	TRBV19	CASSMSRSGRGHEQFF	TGTGCCAGTAGTATGAGTAGGTCCGGCAGGGGGCATGAGCAGTTCTTC
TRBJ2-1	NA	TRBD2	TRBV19	CASSIGGRASYNEQFF	TGTGCCAGTAGTATTGGCGGGAGGGCCTCCTACAATGAGCAGTTCTTC
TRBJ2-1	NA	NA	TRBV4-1	CASRRGVVTNEQFF	TGCGCCAGCAGAAGAGGGGTTGTTACAAATGAGCAGTTCTTC
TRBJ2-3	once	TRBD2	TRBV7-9	CANGLVYTDTQYF	TGTGCCAACGGACTAGTGTACACAGATACGCAGTATTTT
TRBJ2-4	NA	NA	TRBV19	CASSSRGRDIQYF	TGTGCCAGTAGCAGCCGGGGACGGGACATTCAGTACTTC
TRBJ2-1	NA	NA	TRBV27	CASRLATPYNEQFF	TGTGCCAGCAGGTTGGCGACCCCCTACAATGAGCAGTTCTTC
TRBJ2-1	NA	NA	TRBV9	CASSPQAGWDNEQFF	TGTGCCAGCAGCCCCCAGGCGGGGTGGGACAATGAGCAGTTCTTC
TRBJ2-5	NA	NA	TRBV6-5	CASQETQYF	TGTGCCAGCCAAGAGACCCAGTACTTC
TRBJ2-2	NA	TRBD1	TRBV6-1	CASSDWRTGPDTGELFF	TGTGCCAGCAGTGATTGGAGGACAGGCCCCGACACCGGGGAGCTGTTTTTT
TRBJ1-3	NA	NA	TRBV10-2	CASNGSGPHGGNTIYF	TGCGCCAGCAACGGCTCAGGGCCACACGGTGGAAACACCATATATTTT
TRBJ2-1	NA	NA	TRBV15	CATSRGPQGTAYNEQFF	TGTGCCACCAGCAGAGGACCTCAGGGGACGGCCTACAATGAGCAGTTCTTC
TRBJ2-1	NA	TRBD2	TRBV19	CASMGTSGSNGPGEQFF	TGTGCCAGTATGGGGACTAGCGGGAGTAATGGCCCAGGGGAGCAGTTCTTC
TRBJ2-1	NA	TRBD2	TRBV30	CAWLASGSRFGNEQFF	TGTGCCTGGCTAGCTAGCGGGAGTAGGTTCGGCAATGAGCAGTTCTTC
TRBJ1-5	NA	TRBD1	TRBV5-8	CASSPGTGGCQPQHF	TGTGCCAGCAGCCCGGGGACAGGGGGCTGTCAGCCCCAGCATTTT
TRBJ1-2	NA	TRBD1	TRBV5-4	CASSAGQGPYGYTF	TGTGCCAGCAGCGCCGGACAGGGGCCCTATGGCTACACCTTC
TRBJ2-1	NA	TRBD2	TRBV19	CASKGLAGDSGDEQFF	TGTGCCAGTAAGGGACTAGCGGGAGACTCGGGGGATGAGCAGTTCTTC
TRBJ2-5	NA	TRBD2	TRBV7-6	CASSFRGSHPETQYF	TGTGCCAGCAGCTTCCGCGGGAGTCACCCAGAGACCCAGTACTTC
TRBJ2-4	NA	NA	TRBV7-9	CASSPGGLIQYF	TGTGCCAGCAGCCCTGGCGGCTTAATTCAGTACTTC
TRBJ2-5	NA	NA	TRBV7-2	CASSFRGAGTGETQYF	TGTGCCAGCAGCTTCCGCGGCGCAGGGACGGGGGAGACCCAGTACTTC
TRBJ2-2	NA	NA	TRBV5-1	CASSPTRDPNTGELFF	TGCGCCAGCAGCCCTACACGGGATCCGAACACCGGGGAGCTGTTTTTT
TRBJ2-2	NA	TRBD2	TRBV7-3	CASTPERERGTGELFF	TGTGCCAGCACCCCGGAGCGGGAAAGGGGCACCGGGGAGCTGTTTTTT
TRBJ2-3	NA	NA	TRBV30	CAWKWSGSRRADTQYF	TGTGCCTGGAAGTGGAGCGGCTCCCGCAGGGCAGATACGCAGTATTTT
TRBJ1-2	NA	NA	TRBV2	CASPFFGRFYGYTF	TGTGCCAGCCCCTTTTTTGGCCGCTTTTATGGCTACACCTTC
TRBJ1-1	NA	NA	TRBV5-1	CASSLGGPTEAFF	TGCGCCAGCAGCTTGGGGGGGCCCACTGAAGCTTTCTTT
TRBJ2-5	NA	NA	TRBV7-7	CASSSLPGHPYQETQYF	TGTGCTAGCAGCTCTCTCCCGGGACACCCGTACCAAGAGACCCAGTACTTC
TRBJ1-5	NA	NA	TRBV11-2	CASSLEEGNQPQHF	TGTGCCAGCAGCTTAGAGGAAGGGAATCAGCCCCAGCATTTT
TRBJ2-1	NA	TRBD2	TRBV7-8	CASSLSPSGTYNEQFF	TGTGCCAGCAGCTTATCCCCTAGCGGGACCTACAATGAGCAGTTCTTC
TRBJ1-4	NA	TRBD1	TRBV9	CASSAMGPGQGPTNEKLFF	TGTGCCAGCAGCGCGATGGGGCCGGGACAGGGTCCAACTAATGAAAAACTGTTTTTT
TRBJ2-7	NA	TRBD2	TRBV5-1	CASSLKRENEQYF	TGCGCCAGCAGCTTGAAGCGGGAGAACGAGCAGTACTTC
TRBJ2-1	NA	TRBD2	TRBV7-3	CASSLKGRIPSGSSYNEQFF	TGTGCCAGCAGCTTAAAAGGGCGGATCCCTAGCGGGAGCTCCTACAATGAGCAGTTCTTC
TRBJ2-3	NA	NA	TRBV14	CASSPTRTDTQYF	TGTGCCAGCAGCCCGACTCGCACAGATACGCAGTATTTT
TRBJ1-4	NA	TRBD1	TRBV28	CASSSPNRGPSTNEKLFF	TGTGCCAGCAGTTCCCCCAACAGGGGGCCGTCAACTAATGAAAAACTGTTTTTT
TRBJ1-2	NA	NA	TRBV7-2	CASSLEGCEQGYTF	TGTGCCAGCAGCTTAGAAGGGTGCGAGCAGGGCTACACCTTC
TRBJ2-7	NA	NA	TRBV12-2	CASRLETSGFFYEQYF	TGTGCAAGTCGCTTAGAAACTAGCGGGTTTTTTTACGAGCAGTACTTC
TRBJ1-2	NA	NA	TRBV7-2	CASKGPDNYGYTF	TGTGCCAGCAAGGGTCCGGACAACTATGGCTACACCTTC
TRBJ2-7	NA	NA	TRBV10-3	CAISDEGGPYYEQYF	TGTGCCATCAGTGATGAGGGAGGCCCCTACTACGAGCAGTACTTC
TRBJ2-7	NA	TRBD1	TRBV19	CASSIGPRDRGYEQYF	TGTGCCAGTAGTATAGGACCGAGGGACAGGGGGTACGAGCAGTACTTC
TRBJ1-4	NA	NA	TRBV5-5	CASVQGPNEKLFF	TGTGCCAGCGTTCAGGGTCCTAATGAAAAACTGTTTTTT
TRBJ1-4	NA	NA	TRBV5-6	CASSPRPDEKLFF	TGTGCCAGCAGCCCACGCCCGGACGAAAAACTGTTTTTT
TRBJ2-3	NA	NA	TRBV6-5	CASKSTDTQYF	TGTGCCAGCAAATCGACAGATACGCAGTATTTT
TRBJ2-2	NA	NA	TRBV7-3	CASSSTRGLTGELFF	TGTGCCAGCAGCTCCACTAGGGGTCTGACCGGGGAGCTGTTTTTT
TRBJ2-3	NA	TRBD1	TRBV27	CASSSPGQGSTDTQYF	TGTGCCAGCAGTTCACCGGGACAGGGGAGCACAGATACGCAGTATTTT
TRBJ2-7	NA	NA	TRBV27	CASSLSWGPVVYYEQYF	TGTGCCAGCAGTTTATCGTGGGGGCCGGTGGTCTACTACGAGCAGTACTTC